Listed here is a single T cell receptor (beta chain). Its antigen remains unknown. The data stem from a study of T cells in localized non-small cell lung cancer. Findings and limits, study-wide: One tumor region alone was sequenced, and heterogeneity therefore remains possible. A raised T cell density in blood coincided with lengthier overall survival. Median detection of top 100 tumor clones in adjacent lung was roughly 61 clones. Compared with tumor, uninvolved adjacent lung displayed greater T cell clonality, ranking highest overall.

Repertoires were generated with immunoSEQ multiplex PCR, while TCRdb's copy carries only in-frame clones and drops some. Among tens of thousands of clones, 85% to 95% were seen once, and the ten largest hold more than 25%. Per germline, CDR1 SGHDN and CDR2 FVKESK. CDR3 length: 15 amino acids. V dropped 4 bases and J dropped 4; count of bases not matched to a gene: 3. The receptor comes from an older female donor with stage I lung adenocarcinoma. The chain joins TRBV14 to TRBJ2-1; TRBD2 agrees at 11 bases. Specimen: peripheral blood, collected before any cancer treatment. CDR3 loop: CASSPLAGGYNEQFF. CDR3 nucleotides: TGTGCCAGCAGCCCCCTAGCGGGAGGTTACAATGAGCAGTTCTTC.